Shown below are 21 T cell receptor beta chains from a single sample sequenced in a study of T cell changes during pregnancy in multiple sclerosis. The table came from immunoSEQ multiplex PCR; TCRdb's copy has only in-frame clones and leaves some out. Of approximately 100,000 clones in the sample, roughly 92% were seen once. Specimen: peripheral blood, collected after pregnancy. Every receptor here comes from a female donor with multiple sclerosis, enrolled in a pregnancy study.

The rearrangement joins TRBV5-4 to TRBJ1-2; TRBD1 agrees at 7 bases. The J segment lost 4 bases and the V segment lost 5 bases, leaving 8 bases of the junction unmatched. Germline CDR1 is SGHNT and CDR2 is YYREEE (reference sequence). The CDR3 loop spans 14 amino acids. This chain's CDR3 is CASSWRGQGYGYTF. CDR3 DNA sequence: TGTGCCAGCAGTTGGAGGGGGCAGGGCTATGGCTACACCTTC.

The chain has TRBV7-2 and TRBJ2-2; no firm D call. This CDR3 region has 15 residues. The V and J ends lost 2 bases and 4 bases respectively, with 11 bases between them. Germline V CDR1 and CDR2: SGHTA, FQGNSA. The CDR3 nucleotides read TGTGCCAGCAGCTTATTTGAGACTGCCACCGGGGAGCTGTTTTTT. Protein product: CASSLFETATGELFF. The variable domain in full, with the rest retrieved from reference TRBV7-2 and TRBJ2-2, is GAGVSQSPSNKVTEKGKDVELRCDPISGHTALYWYRQSLGQGLEFLIYFQGNSAPDKSGLPSDRFSAERTGGSVSTLTIQRTQQEDSAVYLCASSLFETATGELFFGEGSRLTVL.

The gene calls are TRBV29-1 and TRBJ1-2, with TRBD1 identical over 8 bases. The germline gives CDR1 SQVTM, CDR2 ANQGSEA. Trimming removed 7 bases from V and 2 bases from J; junction bases left unmatched: 3. CDR3 length: 12 residues. The DNA of the CDR3 is TGCAGCGGACAGGGGAACAACTATGGCTACACCTTC. Encoded protein: CSGQGNNYGYTF.

Only one count was recorded for this clone. The chain employs TRBV28 and TRBJ2-3; 7 nucleotides agree with TRBD2. The V segment lost 5 bases and the J segment 11 bases; nucleotides outside the gene matches: 10. The CDR3 has 13 residues. In germline, CDR1 is MDHEN, CDR2 SYDVKM. CDR3 loop: CASSPSFGGGQYF. DNA for the CDR3: TGTGCCAGCAGTCCATCCTTTGGGGGGGGGCAGTATTTT.

The chain recombines TRBV4-2 with TRBJ2-7; 7 nucleotides match TRBD2. V dropped 1 base and J dropped 5; count of bases not matched to a gene: 8. Germline V gives CDR1 LGHNA, CDR2 YNFKEQ. The CDR3 runs to 15 residues. CDR3 nucleotides: TGTGCCAGCAGCCAAGTTCCAGCGGGGAACCACGAGCAGTACTTC. Amino acids: CASSQVPAGNHEQYF.

The genes are TRBV9 and TRBJ2-1, with TRBD1 matching over 11 bases. CDR1 is SGDLS, CDR2 YYNGEE, per germline. This CDR3 comprises 14 residues. The V segment lost 7 bases and the J segment 8 bases; nucleotides outside the gene matches: 8. Here the CDR3 reads CASSSGDRGYEQFF. The CDR3 DNA sequence: TGTGCCAGCTCTTCCGGGGACAGGGGGTATGAGCAGTTCTTC.

The chain combines TRBV5-4 with TRBJ2-3; 8 bases match TRBD2. Germline V gene data show CDR1 as SGHNT and CDR2 as YYREEE (reference sequence). The CDR3 is 18 amino acids. Trimming cost V 4 bases and J 2 bases; bases outside gene matches: 15. CDR3 sequence reads: CASSGRGDQRGFTDTQYF. In DNA form, the CDR3 reads TGTGCCAGCAGCGGGCGGGGGGACCAGCGGGGGTTCACAGATACGCAGTATTTT.

J is TRBJ2-5 and V is TRBV7-6; a weak D match, TRBD1 (5 bases). V was pared by 6 bases and J by 5 bases, with 16 bases between. The CDR3 sequence is 14 residues long. The germline gives CDR1 SGHVS, CDR2 FNYEAQ. The CDR3 bases are TGTGCCAGCAGACGCAGGGTGTTAGGGGAGACCCAGTACTTC. This encodes CASRRRVLGETQYF.

V is TRBV2 and J is TRBJ1-1, with 8 bases matching TRBD1. The V gene's germline CDR1 is SNHLY and CDR2 FYNNEI. V lost 8 bases to trimming and J lost 1 base; unmatched junction nucleotides: 12. The CDR3 sequence is 16 residues long. In nucleotides, the CDR3 is TGTGCCAGCGGACATGGGACAGGTGGCGCGAACACTGAAGCTTTCTTT. Translated: CASGHGTGGANTEAFF.

This rearrangement joins TRBV7-3 to TRBJ2-7, with 13 bases fitting TRBD2. The CDR3 consists of 16 residues. Trimming removed 4 bases from V and 7 bases from J; junction bases left unmatched: 10. The V gene's germline CDR1 is SGHTA and CDR2 FQGTGA. Here the CDR3 reads CASSSNGLAGVREQYF. The CDR3 DNA sequence: TGTGCCAGCAGCTCGAACGGACTAGCGGGGGTTCGAGAGCAGTACTTC.

The rearrangement joins TRBV19 to TRBJ1-2; no clear D. Per germline, CDR1 LNHDA and CDR2 SQIVND (reference sequence). The CDR3 covers 16 residues. V was cut by 5 bases and J by 0 bases, with 16 bases left in between. The CDR3 sequence: CASSPSRGTANYGYTF. The CDR3 DNA sequence: TGTGCCAGTAGTCCCTCGCGGGGTACGGCTAACTATGGCTACACCTTC. Full variable domain (missing parts from reference TRBV19 and TRBJ1-2): DGGITQSPKYLFRKEGQNVTLSCEQNLNHDAMYWYRQDPGQGLRLIYYSQIVNDFQKGDIAEGYSVSREKKESFPLTVTSAQKNPTAFYLCASSPSRGTANYGYTFGSGTRLTVV.

The V and J genes are TRBV27 and TRBJ2-7; 8 positions agree with TRBD2. V lost 5 bases and J lost 6; bases outside the gene matches: 18. CDR3 size: 17 residues. Germline V gene lookup returns CDR1 MNHEY and CDR2 SMNVEV (reference sequence). CDR3 protein: CASSPIGSGTGAREQYF. The CDR3 DNA sequence: TGTGCCAGCAGTCCTATTGGTAGCGGGACGGGAGCGCGCGAGCAGTACTTC.

The V gene is TRBV7-9, the J gene TRBJ2-7; 12 bases are a match to TRBD2. V shed 4 bases and J 2 bases; nucleotides not matched to a gene: 12. CDR3 size: 18 residues. The germline V gene has CDR1 SEHNR and CDR2 FQNEAQ (reference sequence). CDR3 sequence (DNA): TGTGCCAGCAGCTCGCCCCTAGCGGGAGGGCCCCGGGCCTACGAGCAGTACTTC. Encoded protein: CASSSPLAGGPRAYEQYF.

In its sample, this clone was seen once. The V and J genes are TRBV30 and TRBJ2-5; TRBD2 matches 12 bases. The J call may be mistaken, given a closer DNA end match to TRBJ2-7. The CDR3 contains 14 residues. Germline V lookup: CDR1 GTSNPN, CDR2 SVGIG (reference sequence). The CDR3 is CAWRKTSGSYEQYF. For the CDR3, the DNA is TGTGCCTGGCGGAAGACTAGCGGGAGCTACGAGCAGTACTTC.

The rearrangement uses TRBV27 and TRBJ2-7, with D perhaps matching TRBD1 (5 bases). Trimming left V 4 bases short and J 1 base short, with 14 bases between. The V gene's germline CDR1 is MNHEY and CDR2 SMNVEV (reference sequence). The CDR3 loop spans 15 amino acids. This CDR3 reads CASSSWQGFSYEQYF. Here the CDR3 DNA reads TGTGCCAGCAGTTCTTGGCAGGGCTTTTCCTACGAGCAGTACTTC.

The rearrangement links TRBV4-1 to TRBJ1-5, with 12 bases aligning to TRBD1. Germline CDR1 reads MGHRA; CDR2 reads YSYEKL. The CDR3 is 18 residues long. The J segment lost 6 bases and the V segment lost 3 bases, leaving 12 bases of the junction unmatched. The CDR3 coding sequence is TGCGCCAGCAGCCAGGGGGACAGGGGGCGACCGTTTGGTCAGCCCCAGCATTTT. Protein sequence: CASSQGDRGRPFGQPQHF.

J is TRBJ2-1 and V is TRBV6-6, with TRBD1 identical over 9 bases. The trim removed 0 bases at V and 7 bases at J, leaving 4 bases unmatched. This CDR3 has 15 amino acids. Germline loops: CDR1 MNHNY, CDR2 SVGAGI (reference sequence). The CDR3 region is CASSYSETGGNEQFF. Here the CDR3 DNA reads TGTGCCAGCAGTTACTCGGAGACAGGGGGGAATGAGCAGTTCTTC.

The V gene is TRBV2, the J gene TRBJ1-1; D call uncertain. V was pared by 8 bases and J by 5 bases, with 15 bases between. The CDR3 is 13 amino acids. Germline-derived CDR1 and CDR2 are SNHLY and FYNNEI. In DNA, the CDR3 is TGTGCCAGCCATAGGGCGGGTTTGACTGAAGCTTTCTTT. Translated: CASHRAGLTEAFF.

The rearrangement uses TRBV27 and TRBJ1-1, with a weak D call TRBD1 (5 bases). CDR3 length: 16 residues. Germline CDR1 is MNHEY and CDR2 is SMNVEV (reference sequence). Between the trimmed V and J ends, which lost 2 bases and 7 bases, there was a span of 20 bases. CDR3 residues: CASSLGMWGAYDEAFF. The CDR3 coding sequence is TGTGCCAGCAGTTTAGGGATGTGGGGCGCGTATGATGAAGCTTTCTTT.

This sequence joins TRBV7-9 and TRBJ2-5; 11 bases are shared with TRBD1. Germline-derived CDR1 and CDR2 are SEHNR and FQNEAQ (reference sequence). V lost 4 bases to trimming and J lost 0 bases; unmatched junction nucleotides: 4. This CDR3 contains 16 residues. CDR3 sequence reads: CASSWDRGADQETQYF. As DNA, the CDR3 is TGTGCCAGCAGCTGGGACAGGGGGGCGGACCAAGAGACCCAGTACTTC.

The chain is built from TRBV5-1 and TRBJ2-5; 9 bases fit TRBD2. Germline loops: CDR1 SGHRS, CDR2 YFSETQ. V shed 3 bases and J 5 bases; nucleotides not matched to a gene: 8. The CDR3 has 15 amino acids. CDR3 bases: TGCGCCAGCAGCTCACGCGGGGGGGCCGGGGAGACCCAGTACTTC. Translated: CASSSRGGAGETQYF.